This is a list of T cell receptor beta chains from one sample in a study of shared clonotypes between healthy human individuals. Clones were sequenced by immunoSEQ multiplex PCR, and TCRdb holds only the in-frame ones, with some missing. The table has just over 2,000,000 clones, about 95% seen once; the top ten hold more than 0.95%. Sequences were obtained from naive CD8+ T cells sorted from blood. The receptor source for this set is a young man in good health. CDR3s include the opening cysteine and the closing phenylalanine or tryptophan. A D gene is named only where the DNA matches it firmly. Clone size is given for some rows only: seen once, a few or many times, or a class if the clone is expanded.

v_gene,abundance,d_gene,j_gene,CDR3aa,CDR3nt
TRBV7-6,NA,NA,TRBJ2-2,CASSTTGSNTGELFF,TGTGCCAGCAGCACTACAGGGTCGAACACCGGGGAGCTGTTTTTT
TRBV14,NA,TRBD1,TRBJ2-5,CASSTDREETQYF,TGTGCCAGCAGCACGGACAGGGAAGAGACCCAGTACTTC
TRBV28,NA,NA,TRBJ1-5,CASSLWGASNQPQHF,TGTGCCAGCAGTTTATGGGGGGCTAGCAATCAGCCCCAGCATTTT
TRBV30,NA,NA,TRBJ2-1,CASRRASSYNEQFF,TGTGCCTCTCGGCGGGCTAGCTCCTACAATGAGCAGTTCTTC
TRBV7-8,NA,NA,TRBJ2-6,CASSWEPNSGANVLTF,TGTGCCAGCAGCTGGGAACCCAACTCTGGGGCCAACGTCCTGACTTTC
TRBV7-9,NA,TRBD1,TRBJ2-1,CASSRVTGANEQFF,TGTGCCAGCAGCCGGGTGACAGGGGCCAATGAGCAGTTCTTC
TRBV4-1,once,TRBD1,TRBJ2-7,CASSQGLGQGAAEQYF,TGCGCCAGCAGCCAGGGGCTCGGACAGGGGGCTGCCGAGCAGTACTTC
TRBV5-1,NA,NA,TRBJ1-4,CASSLESTETNEKLFF,TGCGCCAGCAGCTTGGAATCGACGGAGACTAATGAAAAACTGTTTTTT
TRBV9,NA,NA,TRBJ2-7,CASSVGFRGGGEQYF,TGTGCCAGCAGCGTAGGTTTCAGAGGGGGTGGCGAGCAGTACTTC
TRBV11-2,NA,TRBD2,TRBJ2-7,CASSLGSLAGGRYEQYF,TGTGCCAGCAGCTTAGGTTCGCTAGCGGGGGGGCGGTACGAGCAGTACTTC
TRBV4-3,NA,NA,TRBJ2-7,CASSQDKTGTYEQYF,TGCGCCAGCAGCCAAGACAAGACAGGAACCTACGAGCAGTACTTC
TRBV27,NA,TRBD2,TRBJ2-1,CASSYFAGGSYNEQFF,TGTGCCAGCAGTTACTTCGCGGGGGGATCCTACAATGAGCAGTTCTTC
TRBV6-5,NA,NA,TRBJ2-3,CASSYIAEATDTQYF,TGTGCCAGCAGTTACATCGCGGAAGCAACAGATACGCAGTATTTT
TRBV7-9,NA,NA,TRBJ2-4,CASTTNQQDAKNIQYF,TGTGCCAGCACCACCAACCAACAGGACGCCAAAAACATTCAGTACTTC
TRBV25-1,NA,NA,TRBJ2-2,CASSVGWTGELFF,TGTGCCAGCAGTGTGGGGTGGACCGGGGAGCTGTTTTTT
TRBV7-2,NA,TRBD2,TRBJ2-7,CASSYHTSGAYEQYF,TGTGCCAGCAGCTATCATACTAGCGGGGCATACGAGCAGTACTTC
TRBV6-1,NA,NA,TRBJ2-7,CASSPRGLSYEQYF,TGTGCCAGCAGTCCTCGGGGCCTCAGCTACGAGCAGTACTTC
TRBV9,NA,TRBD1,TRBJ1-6,CASSGQGGNNSPLHF,TGTGCCAGCAGCGGACAGGGGGGAAATAATTCACCCCTCCACTTT
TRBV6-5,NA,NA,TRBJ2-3,CASSYIPGGTDTQYF,TGTGCCAGCAGTTACATTCCAGGGGGCACAGATACGCAGTATTTT
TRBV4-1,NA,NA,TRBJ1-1,CASSQGGRNTEAFF,TGCGCCAGCAGCCAGGGGGGGAGGAACACTGAAGCTTTCTTT
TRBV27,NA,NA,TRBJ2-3,CASSFTGGTDTQYF,TGTGCCAGCAGTTTTACCGGGGGTACAGATACGCAGTATTTT
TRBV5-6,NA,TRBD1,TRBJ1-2,CASSKWPGQNAYGYTF,TGTGCCAGCAGCAAATGGCCGGGACAGAATGCCTATGGCTACACCTTC
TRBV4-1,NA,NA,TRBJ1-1,CASSPRQANTEAFF,TGCGCCAGCAGCCCTCGACAGGCGAACACTGAAGCTTTCTTT
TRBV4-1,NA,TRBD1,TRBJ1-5,CASSQAGQGLGDQPQHF,TGCGCCAGCAGCCAAGCGGGACAGGGGTTGGGGGATCAGCCCCAGCATTTT
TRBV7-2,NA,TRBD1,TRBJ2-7,CASSTGTGYEQYF,TGTGCCAGCAGCACCGGGACAGGCTACGAGCAGTACTTC
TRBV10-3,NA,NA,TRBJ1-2,CAIRQDSYGYTF,TGTGCCATCCGACAAGATAGCTATGGCTACACCTTC
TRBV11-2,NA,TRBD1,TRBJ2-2,CASSRYEGAPGELFF,TGTGCCAGCAGCCGATACGAGGGGGCGCCCGGGGAGCTGTTTTTT
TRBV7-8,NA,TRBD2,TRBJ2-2,CASRKTSVSPGELFF,TGTGCCAGCAGAAAAACTAGCGTCTCTCCCGGGGAGCTGTTTTTT
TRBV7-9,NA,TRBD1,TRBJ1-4,CASSLLMGTVNEKLFF,TGTGCCAGCAGCCTTTTAATGGGGACAGTCAATGAAAAACTGTTTTTT
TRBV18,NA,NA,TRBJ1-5,CASSMERYSNQPQHF,TGTGCCAGCTCAATGGAACGGTATAGCAATCAGCCCCAGCATTTT
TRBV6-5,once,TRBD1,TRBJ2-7,CASSYSMGQDIYEQYF,TGTGCCAGCAGTTACTCGATGGGACAGGACATTTACGAGCAGTACTTC
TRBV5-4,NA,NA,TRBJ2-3,CASSLREGGSTDTQYF,TGTGCCAGCAGCTTAAGAGAGGGAGGCAGCACAGATACGCAGTATTTT
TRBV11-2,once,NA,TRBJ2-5,CASSLVGVRVLDLKETQYF,TGTGCCAGCAGCTTAGTGGGGGTGCGAGTTCTGGACCTGAAAGAGACCCAGTACTTC
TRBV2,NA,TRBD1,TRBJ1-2,CASSEMGQGPGGYTF,TGTGCCAGCAGTGAAATGGGACAGGGACCCGGGGGCTACACCTTC
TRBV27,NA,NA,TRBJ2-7,CASNLRLPGEQYF,TGTGCCAGCAACTTGAGACTCCCAGGGGAGCAGTACTTC
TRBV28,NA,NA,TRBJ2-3,CASSQGGLTDTQYF,TGTGCCAGCAGTCAGGGGGGGCTCACAGATACGCAGTATTTT
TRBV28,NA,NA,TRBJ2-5,CASSSTGAQSQETQYF,TGTGCCAGCAGTTCGACGGGCGCACAAAGCCAAGAGACCCAGTACTTC
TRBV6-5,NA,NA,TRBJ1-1,CATRRGNTEAFF,TGTGCCACCAGGCGGGGAAACACTGAAGCTTTCTTT
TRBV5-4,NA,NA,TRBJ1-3,CASSLRSGSAISGNTIYF,TGTGCCAGCAGCCTAAGGTCGGGGAGCGCTATCTCTGGAAACACCATATATTTT
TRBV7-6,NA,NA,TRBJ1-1,CASSERRVGGDTEAFF,TGTGCCAGCAGCGAAAGAAGGGTAGGGGGGGACACTGAAGCTTTCTTT
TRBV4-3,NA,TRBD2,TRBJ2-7,CASSQQLAGEGEQYF,TGCGCCAGCAGCCAACAGTTGGCGGGAGAAGGCGAGCAGTACTTC
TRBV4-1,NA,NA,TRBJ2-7,CASSQDRGFHYEQYF,TGCGCCAGCAGCCAAGATAGGGGGTTTCACTACGAGCAGTACTTC
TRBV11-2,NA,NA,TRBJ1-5,CASSLSGANQPQHF,TGTGCCAGCAGCTTGTCCGGGGCCAATCAGCCCCAGCATTTT
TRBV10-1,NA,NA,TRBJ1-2,CASSEGSRGYTF,TGCGCCAGCAGTGAAGGTAGCCGAGGCTACACCTTC
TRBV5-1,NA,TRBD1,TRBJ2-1,CASSSGQGAYNEQFF,TGCGCCAGCAGCTCCGGACAGGGGGCCTACAATGAGCAGTTCTTC
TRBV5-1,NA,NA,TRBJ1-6,CASSLGEGAPLHF,TGCGCCAGCAGCTTGGGGGAGGGGGCACCCCTCCACTTT
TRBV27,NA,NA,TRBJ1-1,CASSRGGGENTEAFF,TGTGCCAGCAGTCGAGGGGGGGGCGAAAACACTGAAGCTTTCTTT
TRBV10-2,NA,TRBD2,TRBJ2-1,CASRTTSGVYNEQFF,TGCGCCAGCAGAACGACTAGCGGGGTCTACAATGAGCAGTTCTTC
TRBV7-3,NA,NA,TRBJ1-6,CASSLREGPNSPLHF,TGTGCCAGCAGCTTAAGAGAGGGTCCCAATTCACCCCTCCACTTT